These 14 T cell receptor beta chains were all obtained from the same sample, sequenced in a study of long-term antiretroviral therapy in people with HIV. Investigators performed immunoSEQ version v3.0 at survey level. Using immunoSEQ multiplex PCR, the repertoire was profiled, and TCRdb retains in-frame clones only, with some absent. Of about 7,100 clones listed, more than 65% are singletons. Sequencing used unsorted PBMCs, obtained 1.1 years after starting antiretroviral therapy. Receptor source: a man aged 35 to 55 with HIV.

The chain is built from TRBV13 and TRBJ2-7; D ambiguous. Trimming took 5 bases from V and 2 from J, leaving 7 bases between them. Germline assignment: CDR1 PRHDT and CDR2 FYEKMQ (reference sequence). CDR3 size: 12 residues. The CDR3 DNA is TGTGCCAGCAGCACGGGCCCCTACGAGCAGTACTTC. This codes for CASSTGPYEQYF.

The chain is built from TRBV2 and TRBJ1-2; 10 bases are shared with TRBD1. The V and J ends lost 3 bases and 6 bases, in that order; junction bases with no gene match: 7. Per the germline V gene, CDR1 is SNHLY and CDR2 is FYNNEI. The CDR3 loop spans 15 amino acids. CDR3 sequence reads: CASSDRPGQGDGYTF. In nucleotides, the CDR3 is TGTGCCAGCAGTGACCGTCCAGGACAGGGGGATGGCTACACCTTC. Variable domain in full (rest from reference TRBV2 and TRBJ1-2): EPEVTQTPSHQVTQMGQEVILRCVPISNHLYFYWYRQILGQKVEFLVSFYNNEISEKSEIFDDQFSVERPDGSNFTLKIRSTKLEDSAMYFCASSDRPGQGDGYTFGSGTRLTVV.

This clone showed up just a few times. This rearrangement joins TRBV6-6 to TRBJ2-7, with TRBD2 matching 11 bases. Germline V gene data show CDR1 as MNHNY and CDR2 as SVGAGI (reference sequence). Germline trimming cut 4 bases from V and 2 bases from J; bases unmatched to any gene: 4. This CDR3 region has 15 residues. In DNA, the CDR3 is TGTGCCAGCAGTTTGGGGACTAGCGGTACCTACGAGCAGTACTTC. Translating gives CASSLGTSGTYEQYF.

This clone was counted once. The chain is built from TRBV27 and TRBJ1-1; 7 nucleotides align to TRBD1. Germline trimming cut 9 bases from V and 4 bases from J; bases unmatched to any gene: 11. Germline-derived CDR1 and CDR2 are MNHEY and SMNVEV (reference sequence). The CDR3 runs to 14 residues. This CDR3 reads CASHRQGPVTEAFF. In DNA form, the CDR3 reads TGTGCCAGTCACAGACAGGGACCTGTCACTGAAGCTTTCTTT.

The genes are TRBV28 and TRBJ2-7; TRBD2 might be the D (5 bases). Germline-derived CDR1 and CDR2 are MDHEN and SYDVKM. The CDR3 runs to 13 residues. The ends were cut back, 9 bases at V and 0 bases at J, with 12 bases in the middle. This chain's CDR3 is CASRSGSSYEQYF. The CDR3 region has the DNA TGTGCCAGTAGGTCGGGGAGCTCCTACGAGCAGTACTTC.

This clone was observed a handful of times. The chain joins TRBV6-1 to TRBJ1-2, with TRBD1 identical over 7 bases. Trimming cost V 1 base and J 4 bases; bases outside gene matches: 3. Germline CDR1 MNHNS, CDR2 SASEGT. The CDR3 consists of 14 residues. The CDR3 region has the DNA TGTGCCAGCAGTGAAGACAGGGGCGGCTATGGCTACACCTTC. Translation gives CASSEDRGGYGYTF.

This clone has more than one count but fewer than ten. This rearrangement joins TRBV5-4 to TRBJ2-7; D may be TRBD1 or TRBD2 (6 bases each). CDR1 and CDR2 from the germline V gene are SGHNT and YYREEE (reference sequence). The V end lost 4 bases, the J end lost 1 base, and 12 bases lay between the germline ends. The CDR3 spans 14 residues. Written as DNA, the CDR3 is TGTGCCAGCAGCCAACAGGGAGGTTCCTACGAGCAGTACTTC. Its protein product is CASSQQGGSYEQYF.

The rearrangement uses TRBV18 and TRBJ2-2, with 7 bases identical to TRBD2. The V gene end was trimmed by 3 bases and the J gene end by 0 bases; junction bases not matched to a gene: 4. This CDR3 spans 16 amino acids. CDR1 is KGHSH, CDR2 LQKENI, per germline. Written as DNA, the CDR3 is TGTGCCAGCTCACCCAGGACTAGTTCGAACACCGGGGAGCTGTTTTTT. Translation: CASSPRTSSNTGELFF.

This rearrangement joins TRBV11-2 to TRBJ1-1; TRBD1 might be the D (5 bases). The CDR3 consists of 14 residues. V lost 2 bases, J lost 1 base, and 8 bases lay in between. Germline lookup yields CDR1 SGHAT and CDR2 FQNNGV. The CDR3 reads CASSLTRGNTEAFF. For the CDR3, the DNA is TGTGCCAGCAGCTTAACTAGGGGGAACACTGAAGCTTTCTTT.

The chain links TRBV19 to TRBJ2-1, with TRBD2 matching over 7 bases. The CDR3 is 15 residues long. CDR1 is LNHDA, CDR2 SQIVND, per germline (reference sequence). The trim removed 4 bases at V and 2 bases at J, leaving 5 bases unmatched. The CDR3: CASSTVAGPYNEQFF. The CDR3 bases are TGTGCCAGTAGTACAGTAGCGGGCCCCTACAATGAGCAGTTCTTC.

The chain couples TRBV29-1 to TRBJ1-2; the match to TRBD1 covers 7 bases. Germline V gene data show CDR1 as SQVTM and CDR2 as ANQGSEA. The ends lost 7 bases at V and 4 bases at J; junction bases unmatched: 3. CDR3 length: 11 amino acids. CDR3: CSAGTVYGYTF. The CDR3 nucleotides read TGCAGCGCCGGGACAGTCTATGGCTACACCTTC.

The sample holds a few counts of this clone. V and J are TRBV7-9 and TRBJ2-7, with D perhaps matching TRBD2 (5 bases). CDR3 length equals 11 residues. The V gene's germline CDR1 is SEHNR and CDR2 FQNEAQ (reference sequence). With 7 bases removed from V and 6 bases from J, the gap between germline ends came to 10 bases. The CDR3 reads CASTLAGEQYF. The CDR3 bases are TGTGCCAGCACCCTAGCCGGCGAGCAGTACTTC.

This clone appeared a single time. The genes are TRBV30 and TRBJ1-3, with a tentative D call TRBD1 (5 bases). The V end was cut by 1 base, the J end by 0 bases, with 7 bases between. The CDR3 has 14 amino acids. The germline V gene encodes CDR1 GTSNPN and CDR2 SVGIG (reference sequence). CDR3 in DNA: TGTGCCTGGAGTGGGACACTCTCTGGAAACACCATATATTTT. Its protein product is CAWSGTLSGNTIYF.

This clone was observed once. This chain connects TRBV6-5 to TRBJ1-6; a possible D gene is TRBD1 (5 bases). Germline CDR1 and CDR2: MNHEY and SVGAGI. The CDR3 extends over 15 amino acids. Trimming left V 2 bases short and J 7 bases short, with 12 bases between. CDR3 in DNA: TGTGCCAGCAGTTACGGGAGGGGCCTAAATTCACCCCTCCACTTT. Translating gives CASSYGRGLNSPLHF.